This T cell receptor beta chain derives from a study of spatial heterogeneity in lung cancer. Documented time point: sample taken at primary tumor resection. Unsorted tumor, nontumor lung tissue or cryopreserved PBMC supplied the whole RNA. In regard to this clonotype: Its antigen remains unknown.

On each TCR cDNA molecule, a unique molecular identifier was present. One entry per CDR3 protein, called by TCRdb with MiXCR from the 5' RACE reads. This sample has 39,000 or so distinct CDR3 sequences, with around 7.5% found just once. This CDR3 contains 15 residues. CDR1 is LGHNA and CDR2 is YSLEER in the germline V gene. The ends were cut back, 0 bases at V and 3 bases at J, with 9 bases in the middle. Findings and limits, study-wide: Follow-up blood showed ubiquitous expanded tumor TCRs less than blood at resection did.

This receptor was taken from a male donor with early-stage non-small cell lung cancer. This specimen consisted of PBMCs, obtained at surgery. The rearrangement uses TRBV4-3 and TRBJ1-3; tentative D call: TRBD1 (6 bases). The DNA of the CDR3 is TGCGCCAGCAGCCAAGATACAGGGCTTGGAAACACCATATATTTT. Its protein product is CASSQDTGLGNTIYF.